This paragraph covers one TCR beta chain sequence. This clone was counted only a few times. The antigen it binds to is not known. Per-base qualities were not stored, and no clone one base away is much larger. The entry originates in a study of blood T cell repertoires in COVID-19 (dated by TCRdb to the early 2020s). With regard to the full study: Collaborator samples came from the United States, Italy and Spain and covered acute and convalescent phases of COVID-19. The material from the prospective study consisted of cDNA or gDNA derived from T cells, B-cell-depleted T cells, or PBMCs. Deeply sampled blood TCRbeta repertoires from subjects exposed to, actively infected with, or recovered from COVID-19 were included in the dataset. The repertoires were made available in a free public database intended to serve as a resource for research on the immune response to SARS-CoV-2. The samples were drawn from two sources: the first 160 participants of the ongoing ImmuneRACE study, and some 1,300 subjects contributed by 6 global collaborators. Sample metadata almost always included a de-identified subject ID, COVID-19 status, age in years and sex. Where HLA class I and class II types were available, the types were taken from metadata supplied by the sample provider, not from assay-based typing.

The collaborating institutions used their own protocols to collect whole blood in K2EDTA tubes. Collaborator samples were shipped for TCRbeta analysis as frozen whole blood, isolated PBMCs, or DNA extracted from either sample type. The immunoSEQ Assay, a bias-controlled multiplex PCR, was used to amplify TCRbeta CDR3 regions from genomic DNA. The paper's data handling went like this. The number of nucleated cells in each sample was estimated by amplification of reference gene primers within the assay. To quantify the absolute abundance of each unique TCRbeta CDR3 rearrangement, sequence reads were collapsed and filtered. For each sample, productive Simpson clonality was calculated as the square root of Simpson's diversity index across productive rearrangements. Entries here come from immuneACCESS through TCRdb and include only in-frame sequences with V and J called. Some clones fail to appear in such tables; in the studies checked, an unresolved V gene covers under half of the shortfall, and the cause of the remainder is unknown. D and trimming come from the DNA, and the V and J calls and clone size come from that table. Present in this sample are tens of thousands of clones, around 85% of which were seen just once. Around 21% of the sample goes to the ten largest clones.

Study-wide findings and limitations: The amount of clinical and demographic metadata varied by source and participant and was provided uncurated.

The receptor was isolated from a woman older than 75 with active or convalescent COVID-19. Sequenced: peripheral blood.

The base sequence is TGTGCCAGCAGCCTCGGACAGGGGAGGGACACTGAAGCTTTCTTT. Its product reads: CASSLGQGRDTEAFF. In this chain, TRBV5-4 is recombined with TRBJ1-1; TRBD1 aligns with 9 central bases. After removal of 4 bases from V and 3 bases from J, the junction retains 7 bases not matched to a gene. For CDR1 and CDR2, the germline V gene (reference sequence) lists SGHNT and YYREEE. The CDR3 holds 15 amino acids from the cysteine to the phenylalanine. The kept DNA is CDR3 alone, 45 bases in frame from the first base.